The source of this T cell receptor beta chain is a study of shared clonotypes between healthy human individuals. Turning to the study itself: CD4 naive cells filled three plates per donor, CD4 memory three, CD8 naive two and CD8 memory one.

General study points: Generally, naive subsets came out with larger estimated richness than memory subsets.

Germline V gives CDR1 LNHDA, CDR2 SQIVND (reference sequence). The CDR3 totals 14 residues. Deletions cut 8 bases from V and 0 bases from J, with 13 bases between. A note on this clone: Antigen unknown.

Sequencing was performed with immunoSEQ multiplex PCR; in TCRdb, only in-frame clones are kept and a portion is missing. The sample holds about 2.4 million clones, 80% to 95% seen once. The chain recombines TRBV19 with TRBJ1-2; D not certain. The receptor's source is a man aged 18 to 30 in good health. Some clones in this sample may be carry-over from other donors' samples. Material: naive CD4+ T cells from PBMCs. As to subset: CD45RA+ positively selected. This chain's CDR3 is CASHDPSSNYGYTF. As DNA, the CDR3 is TGTGCCAGTCATGACCCGAGCTCTAACTATGGCTACACCTTC.